Shown below are 10 T cell receptor beta chains from a single sample sequenced in a study of cytomegalovirus exposure and HLA in healthy donors. Clones were sequenced by immunoSEQ multiplex PCR, and TCRdb holds only the in-frame ones, with some missing. The data contain 120,000 or so clones, nearly 90% of them singletons. Material for sequencing was PBMCs. The receptors shown here come from a woman younger than 35 in good health and CMV-seronegative.

This clone was seen a single time. The V call is TRBV4-3, the J call TRBJ1-2, with D tentatively TRBD1 (5 bases). This CDR3 region has 15 residues. Germline assignment: CDR1 LGHNA and CDR2 YSLEER. V was shortened by 4 bases and J by 8 bases, with 20 bases between the two germline ends. CDR3 region: CASSPFGEGREGYTF. For the CDR3, the DNA is TGCGCCAGCAGCCCATTTGGGGAGGGGAGGGAAGGCTACACCTTC.

This chain connects TRBV5-1 to TRBJ1-2; TRBD1 agrees at 8 bases. The CDR3 contains 14 residues. Unmatched junction bases numbered 9, after V lost 7 bases and J lost 4 bases. Per germline, CDR1 SGHRS and CDR2 YFSETQ. The CDR3 region is CASGAVTGAYGYTF. Written as DNA, the CDR3 is TGCGCCAGCGGCGCCGTGACAGGGGCCTATGGCTACACCTTC.

The chain recombines TRBV28 with TRBJ2-3, with 10 bases matching TRBD2. The V and J ends lost 2 bases and 12 bases, in that order; junction bases with no gene match: 2. This CDR3 has 12 amino acids. Germline loops: CDR1 MDHEN, CDR2 SYDVKM. The CDR3 sequence: CASSLTSGIQYF. The CDR3 DNA is TGTGCCAGCAGTTTAACTAGCGGGATCCAGTATTTT.

J is TRBJ1-1 and V is TRBV7-8; tentative D call: TRBD1 (6 bases). CDR1 and CDR2 (germline): SGHVS, FQNEAQ. The CDR3 has 15 residues. Trimming cost V 5 bases and J 8 bases, with 21 bases left between them. The CDR3: CASSPTTWGRIEAFF. The CDR3 DNA reads as TGTGCCAGCAGCCCAACGACATGGGGGCGGATCGAAGCTTTCTTT.

The V and J genes are TRBV4-3 and TRBJ1-5; no definite D call. This CDR3 has 15 residues. Between the trimmed V and J ends, which lost 0 bases and 6 bases, there was a span of 12 bases. Germline CDR1 reads LGHNA; CDR2 reads YSLEER. CDR3 residues: CASSQDHPTSQPQHF. CDR3 nucleotide sequence: TGCGCCAGCAGCCAAGATCATCCGACTAGTCAGCCCCAGCATTTT.

This rearrangement joins TRBV6-1 to TRBJ2-5, with 12 bases that match TRBD2. Germline V gene lookup returns CDR1 MNHNS and CDR2 SASEGT. The CDR3 spans 18 residues. V shed 4 bases, J shed 1 base, and the junction held 10 bases outside the gene matches. The CDR3 sequence: CASSVTSGGPGIQETQYF. The CDR3 DNA reads as TGTGCCAGCAGTGTGACTAGCGGGGGCCCCGGGATCCAAGAGACCCAGTACTTC.

The chain is built from TRBV28 and TRBJ1-5; no definite D call. V was trimmed by 5 bases and J by 6 bases, leaving 14 bases between them. The germline V gene encodes CDR1 MDHEN and CDR2 SYDVKM. This CDR3 comprises 14 residues. Here the CDR3 reads CASSPFGMVQPQHF. CDR3 bases: TGTGCCAGCAGTCCCTTCGGGATGGTTCAGCCCCAGCATTTT.

This sequence joins TRBV4-1 and TRBJ2-3, with 12 bases matching TRBD2. V shed 2 bases, J shed 4 bases, and the junction held 4 bases outside the gene matches. This CDR3 has 16 amino acids. CDR1 and CDR2 from the germline V gene are MGHRA and YSYEKL. CDR3 nucleotide sequence: TGCGCCAGCAGCCAAAAACTAGCGGGGGGTGCAGATACGCAGTATTTT. Translation gives CASSQKLAGGADTQYF.

The chain is built from TRBV15 and TRBJ1-5; D possibly corresponds to TRBD1 (5 bases). Looked up from germline, CDR1 is LNHNV and CDR2 is YYDKDF (reference sequence). Trimming removed 0 bases from V and 4 bases from J, with 10 bases in between. The CDR3 length is 15 residues. CDR3 DNA sequence: TGTGCCACCAGCAGAGATTTCGGGACTAATCAGCCCCAGCATTTT. Translating it yields CATSRDFGTNQPQHF.

The CDR3 DNA reads as TGTGCCACCTCGCTGCCGGTCGCGGTGTGGGAGCTCCCCACAGATACGCAGTATTTT. Its protein is CATSLPVAVWELPTDTQYF. The chain combines TRBV15 with TRBJ2-3, with D maybe TRBD2 (5 bases). V was cut by 8 bases and J by 2 bases, with 29 bases left in between. Germline CDR1 LNHNV, CDR2 YYDKDF (reference sequence). The CDR3 runs to 19 residues.